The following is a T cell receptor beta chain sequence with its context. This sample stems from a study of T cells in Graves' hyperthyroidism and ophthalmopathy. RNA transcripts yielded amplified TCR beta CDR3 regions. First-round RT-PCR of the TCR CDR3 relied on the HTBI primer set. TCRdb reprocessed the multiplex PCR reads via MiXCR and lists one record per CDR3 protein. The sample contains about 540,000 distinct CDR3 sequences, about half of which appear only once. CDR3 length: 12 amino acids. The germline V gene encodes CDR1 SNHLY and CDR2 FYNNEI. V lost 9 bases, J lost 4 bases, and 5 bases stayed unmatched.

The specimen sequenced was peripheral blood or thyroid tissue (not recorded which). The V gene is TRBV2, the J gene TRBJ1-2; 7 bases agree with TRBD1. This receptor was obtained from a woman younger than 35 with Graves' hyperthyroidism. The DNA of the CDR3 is TGTGCCAGACAGGGGCCGTCCTATGGCTACACCTTC. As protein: CARQGPSYGYTF.